What follows is one T cell receptor (beta chain) and its context. J gave up 0 bases and V 2 bases, and 3 bases lay outside the gene matches. Germline V CDR1 and CDR2: SGHAT, FQNNGV. The CDR3 is 16 amino acids. These data come from a study of blood T cell repertoires in COVID-19. Whole-study context: Acute-phase and convalescent COVID-19 samples originated in the United States, Italy and Spain. T cells, B-cell-depleted T cells, or PBMCs supplied cDNA or gDNA.

Per the authors' pipeline: Amplification of reference gene primers was used by the study to estimate nucleated cell counts. Sequenced by immunoSEQ multiplex PCR; TCRdb stores in-frame clones only, minus some. For V, J and clone size, that table is used; D and trimming come from the DNA. The sample holds a few hundred thousand clones, roughly nine tenths seen once. V and J are TRBV11-2 and TRBJ2-3, with TRBD2 matching 9 bases. The sequencing sample was made of peripheral blood. This TCR was sampled from a woman aged 18-30 years who had recovered from COVID-19. Here the CDR3 DNA reads TGTGCCAGCAGCTTACCTAGCGGGACTAGCACAGATACGCAGTATTTT. It is translated as CASSLPSGTSTDTQYF.